This T cell receptor beta chain originates from a study of blood T cell repertoires in COVID-19. In the study overall: The study drew acute and convalescent COVID-19 samples from the United States, Italy and Spain. PBMCs, B-cell-depleted T cells, or T cells were the source of the cDNA or gDNA that made up the material.

This CDR3 has 15 residues. CDR1 and CDR2 (germline): SGDLS, YYNGEE. V lost 0 bases and J 1 base, leaving 10 bases between the germline ends. Per the original data handling: It was from reference gene primer amplification that nucleated cell counts were estimated. The assay was immunoSEQ multiplex PCR, and TCRdb's table has in-frame clones only and misses some. The DNA was the basis for D and trimming; V, J and clone size are from that table. The sample includes a few hundred thousand clones, 90% of them seen just once. The source is a middle-aged woman with acute or convalescent COVID-19. Source material: peripheral blood. The genes are TRBV9 and TRBJ1-2; weak D call: TRBD1 (6 bases). This CDR3 reads CASSVAAGVNYGYTF. The DNA for the CDR3 is TGTGCCAGCAGCGTAGCCGCAGGGGTTAACTATGGCTACACCTTC.